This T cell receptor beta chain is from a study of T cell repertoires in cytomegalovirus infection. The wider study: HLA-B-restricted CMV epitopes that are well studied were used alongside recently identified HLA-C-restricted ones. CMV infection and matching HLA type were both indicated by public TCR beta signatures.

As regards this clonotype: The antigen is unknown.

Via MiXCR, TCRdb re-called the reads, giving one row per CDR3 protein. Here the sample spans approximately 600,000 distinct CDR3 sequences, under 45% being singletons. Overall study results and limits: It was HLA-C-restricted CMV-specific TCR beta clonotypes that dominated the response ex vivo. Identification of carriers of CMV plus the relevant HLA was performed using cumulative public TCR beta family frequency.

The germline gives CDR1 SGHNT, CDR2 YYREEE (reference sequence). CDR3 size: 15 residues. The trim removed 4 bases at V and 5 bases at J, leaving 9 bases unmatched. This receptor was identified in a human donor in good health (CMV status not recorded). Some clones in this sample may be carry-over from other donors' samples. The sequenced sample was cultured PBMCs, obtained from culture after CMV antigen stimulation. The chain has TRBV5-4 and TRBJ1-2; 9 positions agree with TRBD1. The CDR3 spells CASSVPGTGPYGYTF. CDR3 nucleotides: TGTGCCAGCAGCGTCCCCGGGACAGGGCCTTATGGCTACACCTTC.